The 21 T cell receptor beta chains presented below share a single source sample, sequenced in a study of immune evolution from preneoplasia to lung adenocarcinoma. The method was immunoSEQ multiplex PCR; TCRdb's version includes in-frame clones alone and lacks a portion of them. The data show several thousand clones, 60% to 80% seen once. Sequences were obtained from FFPE minimally invasive lung adenocarcinoma tissue. Receptors were obtained from a donor aged 70 or over with lung adenocarcinoma.

This chain uses TRBV5-1 with TRBJ2-7; 7 bases map to TRBD1. The germline CDR1 and CDR2 sequences are SGHRS and YFSETQ. The CDR3 totals 14 residues. J was trimmed by 9 bases and V by 4 bases; bases with no gene match: 13. The CDR3 sequence is CASSLHSGTVMQYF. In nucleotides, the CDR3 is TGCGCCAGCAGCCTACACTCCGGGACAGTCATGCAGTACTTC. Supplemented by reference TRBV5-1 and TRBJ2-7, the full variable domain reads KAGVTQTPRYLIKTRGQQVTLSCSPISGHRSVSWYQQTPGQGLQFLFEYFSETQRNKGNFPGRFSGRQFSNSRSEMNVSTLELGDSALYLCASSLHSGTVMQYFGPGTRLTVT.

The gene calls are TRBV25-1 and TRBJ1-4; TRBD1 matches 11 bases. The CDR3 loop spans 16 amino acids. Trimming removed 5 bases from V and 8 bases from J; junction bases left unmatched: 10. CDR1 is MGHDK and CDR2 is SYGVNS in the germline V gene. CDR3 sequence reads: CASSFADRGRWEKLFF. CDR3 coding DNA: TGTGCCAGCAGTTTTGCGGACAGGGGGCGTTGGGAAAAACTGTTTTTT.

The J gene is TRBJ2-6, the V gene TRBV18; no firm D call. Deletions cut 6 bases from V and 3 bases from J, with 6 bases between. CDR1 is KGHSH and CDR2 is LQKENI in the germline V gene. The CDR3 has 13 amino acids. The CDR3 coding sequence is TGTGCCAGCTCGACCGGTGGGGCCAACGTCCTGACTTTC. Its translation: CASSTGGANVLTF.

CDR3 sequence (DNA): TGTGCCAGCAGCTTAGAGGGGTCCAATGAGCAGTTCTTC. Translation gives CASSLEGSNEQFF. This rearrangement joins TRBV11-3 to TRBJ2-1; the D is unclear. The CDR3 spans 13 residues. V shed 0 bases and J shed 6 bases, with 6 bases lying between them. Germline values: CDR1 SGHNT, CDR2 YENEEA.

This sequence joins TRBV9 and TRBJ2-2; D not certain. V was shortened by 0 bases and J by 5 bases, with 5 bases between the two germline ends. The CDR3 loop spans 13 amino acids. Per the germline V gene, CDR1 is SGDLS and CDR2 is YYNGEE. CDR3: CASSVATTGELFF. In DNA, the CDR3 is TGTGCCAGCAGCGTAGCTACTACCGGGGAGCTGTTTTTT.

This rearrangement joins TRBV4-1 to TRBJ2-5; D may be TRBD2 (5 bases). The CDR3 consists of 13 residues. Germline V gene data show CDR1 as MGHRA and CDR2 as YSYEKL. With 2 bases removed from V and 5 bases from J, the gap between germline ends came to 9 bases. The CDR3 sequence: CASSQPGGETQYF. DNA for the CDR3: TGCGCCAGCAGCCAACCGGGCGGGGAGACCCAGTACTTC.

The chain uses TRBV14 and TRBJ2-2, with 13 positions matching TRBD2. CDR3 length: 16 residues. Germline V gene sequence: CDR1 SGHDN, CDR2 FVKESK. The junction had 4 bases not matched to a gene; V was cut back by 4 bases and J by 5 bases. CDR3: CASSRGLAGVTGELFF. The CDR3 DNA reads TGTGCCAGCAGCCGAGGACTAGCGGGAGTTACCGGGGAGCTGTTTTTT.

This clone was seen only a few times. This chain links TRBV6-1 with TRBJ1-1; the D is unclear. Germline CDR1 MNHNS, CDR2 SASEGT. V lost 2 bases and J 2 bases, leaving 9 bases between the germline ends. The CDR3 consists of 14 residues. CDR3 sequence (DNA): TGTGCCAGCAGTGAAAATCTTGGCAACACTGAAGCTTTCTTT. Protein sequence: CASSENLGNTEAFF.

This clone appeared a few times. The V gene is TRBV5-1, the J gene TRBJ2-3; 13 positions match TRBD2. Per the germline V gene, CDR1 is SGHRS and CDR2 is YFSETQ. CDR3 size: 14 residues. V was pared by 7 bases and J by 4 bases, with 3 bases of the junction left unmatched. The CDR3 DNA reads TGCGCCAGCCGGACTAGCGGGAGTGCAGATACGCAGTATTTT. This sequence encodes CASRTSGSADTQYF.

The sample holds one count of this clone. Relative to the germline gene, one junction end is altered; a read error may explain this. Other DNA sequences within the sample encode an identical CDR3. This chain uses TRBV30 with TRBJ2-1; the match to TRBD2 covers 12 bases. The CDR3 is 14 amino acids. Germline-derived CDR1 and CDR2 are GTSNPN and SVGIG (reference sequence). DNA of the CDR3: TGTGCCTGGAGTAGACTAGCGGGAGTCAATAAGCAGTTCTTC. This codes for CAWSRLAGVNKQFF.

The J gene is TRBJ2-3, the V gene TRBV11-2; 10 bases map to TRBD2. CDR1 SGHAT and CDR2 FQNNGV come from the germline V gene. This CDR3 is built from 16 residues. Trimming removed 6 bases from V and 5 bases from J; junction bases left unmatched: 11. In DNA, the CDR3 is TGTGCCAGCAGGCCTAAACTAGCGGGGAGGGGAGATACGCAGTATTTT. It codes for CASRPKLAGRGDTQYF.

The J gene is TRBJ2-2, the V gene TRBV2; a weak D match, TRBD2 (6 bases). Germline CDR1 and CDR2: SNHLY and FYNNEI. The CDR3 has 15 residues. Trimming stripped 4 bases from V and 7 bases from J, with 16 bases between. This CDR3 reads CASSVLASVVGELFF. CDR3 sequence (DNA): TGTGCCAGCAGTGTTCTAGCGAGTGTGGTCGGGGAGCTGTTTTTT.

V and J are TRBV5-1 and TRBJ2-5; maybe TRBD2 (5 bases). Between the trimmed V and J ends, which lost 0 bases and 11 bases, there was a span of 14 bases. The germline CDR1 and CDR2 sequences are SGHRS and YFSETQ. This CDR3 comprises 13 residues. The CDR3 DNA reads as TGCGCCAGCAGCTTGGGTCCCCCTAGGGAGCAGTACTTC. Translation: CASSLGPPREQYF.

The chain employs TRBV7-2 and TRBJ2-5, with TRBD2 matching over 8 bases. Germline CDR1 SGHTA, CDR2 FQGNSA. The CDR3 length is 15 residues. V lost 3 bases to trimming and J lost 2 bases; unmatched junction nucleotides: 5. The CDR3 reads CASSLLAGGQETQYF. CDR3 bases: TGTGCCAGCAGCTTGCTAGCGGGCGGACAAGAGACCCAGTACTTC.

V usage is TRBV14 and J usage is TRBJ2-5, with unresolved D. The CDR3 has 13 residues. The germline V and J ends were trimmed by 8 bases and 2 bases, with 12 bases remaining between them. The germline V gene has CDR1 SGHDN and CDR2 FVKESK. The CDR3 loop reads CASARSLQETQYF. DNA for the CDR3: TGTGCCAGCGCCAGGAGCCTGCAAGAGACCCAGTACTTC.

The chain is built from TRBV6-6 and TRBJ2-1; the match to TRBD2 covers 10 bases. The CDR3 totals 14 residues. In germline, CDR1 is MNHNY, CDR2 SVGAGI (reference sequence). V lost 6 bases, J lost 4 bases, and 3 bases stayed unmatched. The CDR3, as DNA: TGTGCCAGCAGGCTAGCGGGAGCATACAATGAGCAGTTCTTC. This gives the protein CASRLAGAYNEQFF.

This clone was observed a handful of times. V gene TRBV30 combines with J gene TRBJ2-1, with D possibly TRBD2 on 5 matching bases. The germline V and J ends were trimmed by 2 bases and 6 bases, with 8 bases remaining between them. The CDR3 loop spans 12 amino acids. CDR1 is GTSNPN and CDR2 is SVGIG in the germline V gene (reference sequence). CDR3 nucleotide sequence: TGTGCCTGGAGTAGGACTTCCAATGAGCAGTTCTTC. Its protein is CAWSRTSNEQFF.

V and J are TRBV6-6 and TRBJ2-7; the D is unclear. V was pared by 6 bases and J by 2 bases, with 11 bases between. The CDR3 contains 13 residues. Germline-derived CDR1 and CDR2 are MNHNY and SVGAGI (reference sequence). In nucleotides, the CDR3 is TGTGCCAGCAGCTTACAGCTTACCTACGAGCAGTACTTC. Translating gives CASSLQLTYEQYF.

This rearrangement joins TRBV5-1 to TRBJ2-5; 11 bases agree with TRBD1. Per the germline V gene, CDR1 is SGHRS and CDR2 is YFSETQ. The CDR3 loop spans 14 amino acids. V lost 6 bases and J lost 4; bases outside the gene matches: 5. Here the CDR3 reads CASTRDRGVETQYF. The CDR3 nucleotides read TGCGCCAGCACCCGGGACAGGGGGGTAGAGACCCAGTACTTC.

A few counts support this clone. This chain uses TRBV9 with TRBJ1-2; D gene unclear. Trimming removed 4 bases at V and 3 bases at J, with 13 bases between. The CDR3 runs to 14 residues. Looked up from germline, CDR1 is SGDLS and CDR2 is YYNGEE. The CDR3 sequence is CASSITATDYGYTF. The CDR3 DNA reads as TGTGCCAGCAGCATCACAGCTACGGACTATGGCTACACCTTC.

The chain employs TRBV5-1 and TRBJ1-1; D is ambiguous. The CDR3 contains 13 residues. CDR1 and CDR2 from the germline V gene are SGHRS and YFSETQ. V was cut by 2 bases and J by 0 bases, with 5 bases left in between. The CDR3 DNA is TGCGCCAGCAGCTTTGAGATGAACACTGAAGCTTTCTTT. Encoded protein: CASSFEMNTEAFF.